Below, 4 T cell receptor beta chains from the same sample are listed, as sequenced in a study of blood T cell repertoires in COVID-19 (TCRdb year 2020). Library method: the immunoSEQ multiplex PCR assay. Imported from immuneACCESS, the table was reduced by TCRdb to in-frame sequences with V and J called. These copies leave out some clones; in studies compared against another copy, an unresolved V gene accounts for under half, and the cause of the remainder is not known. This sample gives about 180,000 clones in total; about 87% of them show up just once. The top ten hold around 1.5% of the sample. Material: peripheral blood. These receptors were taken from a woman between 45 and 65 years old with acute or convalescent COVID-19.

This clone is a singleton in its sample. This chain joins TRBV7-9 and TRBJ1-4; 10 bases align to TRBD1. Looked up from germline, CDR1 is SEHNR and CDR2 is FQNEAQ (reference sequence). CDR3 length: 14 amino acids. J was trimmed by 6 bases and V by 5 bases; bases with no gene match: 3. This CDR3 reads CASSLGTGDEKLFF. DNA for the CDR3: TGTGCCAGCAGCCTCGGGACAGGGGATGAAAAACTGTTTTTT.

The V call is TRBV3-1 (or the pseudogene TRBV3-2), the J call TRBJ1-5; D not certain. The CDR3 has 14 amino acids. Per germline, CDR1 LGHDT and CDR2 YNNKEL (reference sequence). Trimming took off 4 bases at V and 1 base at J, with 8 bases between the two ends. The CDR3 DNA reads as TGTGCCAGCAGCCCCCTAGGAAGCAATCAGCCCCAGCATTTT. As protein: CASSPLGSNQPQHF.

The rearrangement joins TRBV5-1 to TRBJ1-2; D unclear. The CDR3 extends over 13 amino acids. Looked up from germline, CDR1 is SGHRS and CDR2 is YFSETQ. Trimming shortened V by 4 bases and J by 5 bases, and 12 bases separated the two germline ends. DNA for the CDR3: TGCGCCAGCAGCGAGTTTTCTAGTTATGGCTACACCTTC. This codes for CASSEFSSYGYTF.

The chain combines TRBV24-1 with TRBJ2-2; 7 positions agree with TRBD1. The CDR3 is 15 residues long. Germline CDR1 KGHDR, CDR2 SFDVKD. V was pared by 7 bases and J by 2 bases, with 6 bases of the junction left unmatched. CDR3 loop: CATSPGQLNTGELFF. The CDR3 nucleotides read TGTGCCACCAGCCCGGGACAGCTAAACACCGGGGAGCTGTTTTTT.